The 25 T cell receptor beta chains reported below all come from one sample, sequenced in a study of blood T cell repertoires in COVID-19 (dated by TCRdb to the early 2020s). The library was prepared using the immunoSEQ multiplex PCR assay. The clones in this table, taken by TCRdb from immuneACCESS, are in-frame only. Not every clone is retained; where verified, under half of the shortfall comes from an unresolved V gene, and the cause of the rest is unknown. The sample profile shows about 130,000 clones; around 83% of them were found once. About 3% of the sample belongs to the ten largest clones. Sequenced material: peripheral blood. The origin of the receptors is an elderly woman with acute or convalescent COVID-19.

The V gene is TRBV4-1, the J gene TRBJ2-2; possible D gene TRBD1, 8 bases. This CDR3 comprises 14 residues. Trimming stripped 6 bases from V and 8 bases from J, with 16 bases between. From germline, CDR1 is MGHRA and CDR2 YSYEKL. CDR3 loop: CASREQGGGGELFF. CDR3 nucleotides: TGCGCCAGCAGGGAACAGGGGGGGGGTGGGGAGCTGTTTTTT.

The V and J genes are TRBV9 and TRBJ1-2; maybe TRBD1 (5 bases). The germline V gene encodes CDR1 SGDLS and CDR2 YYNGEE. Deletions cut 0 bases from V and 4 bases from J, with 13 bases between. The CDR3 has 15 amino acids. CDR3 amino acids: CASSVGVRAAYGYTF. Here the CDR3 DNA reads TGTGCCAGCAGCGTAGGAGTCAGGGCTGCCTATGGCTACACCTTC.

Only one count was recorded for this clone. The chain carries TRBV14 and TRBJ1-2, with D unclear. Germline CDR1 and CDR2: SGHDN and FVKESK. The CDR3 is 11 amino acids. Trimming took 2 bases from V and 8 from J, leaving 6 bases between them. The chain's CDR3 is CASSQSVGYTF. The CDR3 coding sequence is TGTGCCAGCAGCCAAAGCGTGGGCTACACCTTC.

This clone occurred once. The CDR3 here is CASSLGLKLTEAFF. The CDR3 coding sequence is TGCGCCAGCAGCTTGGGACTGAAGTTGACTGAAGCTTTCTTT. The chain joins TRBV5-1 to TRBJ1-1; D is uncertain. V gave up 0 bases and J gave up 5 bases, with 11 bases separating them. The germline gives CDR1 SGHRS, CDR2 YFSETQ. The CDR3 runs 14 residues.

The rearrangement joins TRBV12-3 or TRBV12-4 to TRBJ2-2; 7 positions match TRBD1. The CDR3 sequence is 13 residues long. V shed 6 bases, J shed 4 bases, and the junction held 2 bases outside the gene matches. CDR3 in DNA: TGTGCCAGCAGGACAGGGCCCACCGGGGAGCTGTTTTTT. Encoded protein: CASRTGPTGELFF.

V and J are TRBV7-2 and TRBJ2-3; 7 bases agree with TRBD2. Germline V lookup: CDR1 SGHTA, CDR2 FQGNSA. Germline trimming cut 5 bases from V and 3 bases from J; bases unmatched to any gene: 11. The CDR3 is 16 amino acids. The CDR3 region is CASSPRGGQGTDTQYF. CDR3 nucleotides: TGTGCCAGCAGCCCCCGCGGGGGTCAGGGAACAGATACGCAGTATTTT.

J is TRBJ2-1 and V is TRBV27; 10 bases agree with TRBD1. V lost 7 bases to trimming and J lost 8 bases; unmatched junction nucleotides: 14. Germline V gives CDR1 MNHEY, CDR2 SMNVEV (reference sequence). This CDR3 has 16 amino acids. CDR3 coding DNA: TGTGCCAGCACCCAGACTCGGGACAGGGGTAAAGATGAGCAGTTCTTC. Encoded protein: CASTQTRDRGKDEQFF.

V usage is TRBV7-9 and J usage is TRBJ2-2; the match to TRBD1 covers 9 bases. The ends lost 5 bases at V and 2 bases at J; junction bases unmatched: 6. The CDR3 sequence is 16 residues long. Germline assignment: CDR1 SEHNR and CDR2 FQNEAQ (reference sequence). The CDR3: CASSKGQGANTGELFF. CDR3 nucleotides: TGTGCCAGCAGCAAGGGACAGGGCGCAAACACCGGGGAGCTGTTTTTT.

DNA of the CDR3: TGTGCCAGCAGCCAATTCGGACAGGGGCCGCAAGAGACCCAGTACTTC. It codes for CASSQFGQGPQETQYF. The gene calls are TRBV7-3 and TRBJ2-5, with 9 bases identical to TRBD1. CDR1 and CDR2 from the germline V gene are SGHTA and FQGTGA. The CDR3 covers 16 residues. Germline trimming cut 5 bases from V and 2 bases from J; bases unmatched to any gene: 9.

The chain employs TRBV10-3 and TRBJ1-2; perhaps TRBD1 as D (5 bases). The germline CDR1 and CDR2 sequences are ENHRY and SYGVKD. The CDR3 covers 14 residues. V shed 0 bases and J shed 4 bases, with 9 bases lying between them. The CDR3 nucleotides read TGTGCCATCAGTGAGTCGACAGTTGGCTATGGCTACACCTTC. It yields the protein CAISESTVGYGYTF.

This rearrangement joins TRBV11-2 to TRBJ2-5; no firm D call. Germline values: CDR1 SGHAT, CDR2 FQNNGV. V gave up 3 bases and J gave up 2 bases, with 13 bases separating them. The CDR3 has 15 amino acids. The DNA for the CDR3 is TGTGCCAGCAGCTTCAGAGGAACTAAGCAAGAGACCCAGTACTTC. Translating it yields CASSFRGTKQETQYF.

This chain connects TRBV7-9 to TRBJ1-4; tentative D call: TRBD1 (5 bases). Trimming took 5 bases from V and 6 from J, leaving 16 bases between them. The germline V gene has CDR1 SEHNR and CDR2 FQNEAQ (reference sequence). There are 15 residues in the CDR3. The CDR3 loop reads CASSKVGVEDEKLFF. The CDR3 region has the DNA TGTGCCAGCAGCAAAGTAGGGGTTGAGGATGAAAAACTGTTTTTT.

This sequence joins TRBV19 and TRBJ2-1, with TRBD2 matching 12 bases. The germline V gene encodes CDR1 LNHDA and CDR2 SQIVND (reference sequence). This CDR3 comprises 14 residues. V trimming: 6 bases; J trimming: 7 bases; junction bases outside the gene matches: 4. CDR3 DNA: TGTGCCAGTAGGCCGGGACTAGCGGGTAATGAGCAGTTCTTC. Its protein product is CASRPGLAGNEQFF.

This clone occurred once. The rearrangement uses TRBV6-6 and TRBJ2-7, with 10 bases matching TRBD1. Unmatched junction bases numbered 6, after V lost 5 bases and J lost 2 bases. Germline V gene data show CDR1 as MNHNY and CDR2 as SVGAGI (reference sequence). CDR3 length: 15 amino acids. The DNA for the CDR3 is TGTGCCAGCAGTCCCCGACAGGGGGCGGCCTACGAGCAGTACTTC. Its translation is CASSPRQGAAYEQYF.

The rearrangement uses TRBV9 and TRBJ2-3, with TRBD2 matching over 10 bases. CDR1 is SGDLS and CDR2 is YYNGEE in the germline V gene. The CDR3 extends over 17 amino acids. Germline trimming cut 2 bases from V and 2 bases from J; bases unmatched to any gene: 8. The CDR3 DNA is TGTGCCAGCAGCGTCCCTAAGCGGGGGGGCAACACAGATACGCAGTATTTT. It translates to CASSVPKRGGNTDTQYF.

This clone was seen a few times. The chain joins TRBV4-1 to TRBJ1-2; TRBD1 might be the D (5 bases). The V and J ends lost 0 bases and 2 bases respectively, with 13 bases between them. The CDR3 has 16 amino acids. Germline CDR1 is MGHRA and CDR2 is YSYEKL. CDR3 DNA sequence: TGCGCCAGCAGCCAAGATAGAACCGGGGGGAACTATGGCTACACCTTC. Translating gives CASSQDRTGGNYGYTF.

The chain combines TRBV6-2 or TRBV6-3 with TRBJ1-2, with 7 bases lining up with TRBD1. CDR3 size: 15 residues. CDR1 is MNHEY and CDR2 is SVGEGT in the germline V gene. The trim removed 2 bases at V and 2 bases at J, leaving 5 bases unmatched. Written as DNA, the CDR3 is TGTGCCAGCAGTTACAGCGGACAGGTGAACTATGGCTACACCTTC. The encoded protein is CASSYSGQVNYGYTF.

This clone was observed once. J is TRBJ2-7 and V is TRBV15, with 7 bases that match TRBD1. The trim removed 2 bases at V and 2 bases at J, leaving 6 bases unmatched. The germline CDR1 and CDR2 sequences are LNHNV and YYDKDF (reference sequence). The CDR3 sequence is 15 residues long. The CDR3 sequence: CATSRSGQNPYEQYF. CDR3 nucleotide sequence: TGTGCCACCAGCAGATCGGGACAGAACCCCTACGAGCAGTACTTC. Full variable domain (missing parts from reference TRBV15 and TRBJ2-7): DAMVIQNPRYQVTQFGKPVTLSCSQTLNHNVMYWYQQKSSQAPKLLFHYYDKDFNNEADTPDNFQSRRPNTSFCFLDIRSPGLGDTAMYLCATSRSGQNPYEQYFGPGTRLTVT.

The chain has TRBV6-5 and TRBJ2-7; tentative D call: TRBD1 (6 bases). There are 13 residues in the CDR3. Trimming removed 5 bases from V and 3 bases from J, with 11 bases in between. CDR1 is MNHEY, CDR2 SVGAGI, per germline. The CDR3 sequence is CASSTLQGYEQYF. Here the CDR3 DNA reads TGTGCCAGCAGTACACTACAGGGCTACGAGCAGTACTTC.

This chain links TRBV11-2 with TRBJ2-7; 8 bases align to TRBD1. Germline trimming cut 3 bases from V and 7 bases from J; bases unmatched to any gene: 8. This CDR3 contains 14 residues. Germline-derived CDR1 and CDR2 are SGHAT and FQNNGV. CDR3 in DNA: TGTGCCAGCAGCTTTGGCCAGGGGGCGCGGGAGCAGTACTTC. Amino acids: CASSFGQGAREQYF.

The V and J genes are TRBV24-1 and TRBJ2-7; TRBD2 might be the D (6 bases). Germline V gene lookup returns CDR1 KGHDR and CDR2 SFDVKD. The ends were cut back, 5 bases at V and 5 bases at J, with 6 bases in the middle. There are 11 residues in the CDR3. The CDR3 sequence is CATSAGDEQYF. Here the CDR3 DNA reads TGTGCCACCAGTGCGGGAGACGAGCAGTACTTC.

The CDR3 DNA reads as TGTGCCAGCAGTCCACCAAGATCGACAGGGCGGGACACTGAAGCTTTCTTT. This encodes CASSPPRSTGRDTEAFF. The V gene is TRBV3-1 (or the pseudogene TRBV3-2), the J gene TRBJ1-1, with 7 bases fitting TRBD1. Germline lookup yields CDR1 LGHDT and CDR2 YNNKEL (reference sequence). The junction had 16 bases not matched to a gene; V was cut back by 6 bases and J by 3 bases. This CDR3 is built from 17 residues.

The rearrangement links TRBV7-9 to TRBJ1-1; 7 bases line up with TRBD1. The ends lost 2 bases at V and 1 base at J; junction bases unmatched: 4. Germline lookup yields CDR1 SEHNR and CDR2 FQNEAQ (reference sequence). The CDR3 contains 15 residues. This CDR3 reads CASSLTRTGNTEAFF. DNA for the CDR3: TGTGCCAGCAGCTTAACACGGACAGGGAACACTGAAGCTTTCTTT.

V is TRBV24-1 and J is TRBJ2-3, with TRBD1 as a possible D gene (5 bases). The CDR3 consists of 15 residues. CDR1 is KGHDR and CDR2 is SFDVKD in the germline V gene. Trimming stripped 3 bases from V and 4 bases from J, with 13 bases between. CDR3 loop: CATSDPGKDPDTQYF. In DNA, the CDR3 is TGTGCCACCAGTGATCCAGGGAAGGACCCAGATACGCAGTATTTT.

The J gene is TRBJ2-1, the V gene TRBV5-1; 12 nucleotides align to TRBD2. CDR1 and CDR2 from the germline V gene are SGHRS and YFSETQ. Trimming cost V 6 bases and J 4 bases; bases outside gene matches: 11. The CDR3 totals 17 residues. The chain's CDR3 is CASTPRLAGASYNEQFF. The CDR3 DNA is TGCGCCAGCACCCCTCGACTAGCGGGGGCCTCATACAATGAGCAGTTCTTC.